This note documents a single T cell receptor beta chain sequence. The sample belongs to a study of blood T cell repertoires in COVID-19. Background on the study: Some COVID-19 samples were acute and others convalescent; all came from the United States, Italy and Spain. In each case, the material was cDNA or gDNA derived from T cells, B-cell-depleted T cells, or PBMCs.

Source study methods: From reference gene primer amplification, estimates of nucleated cell counts were derived. Method: immunoSEQ multiplex PCR; TCRdb's copy keeps in-frame clones and lacks some. The D gene and trimming were derived from the DNA, and the V and J assignments and clone size from that table. The data contain about 110,000 clones, 88% of them singletons. V lost 1 base and J lost 5, with 11 bases in between. Germline V gene sequence: CDR1 SEHNR, CDR2 FQNEAQ (reference sequence). The CDR3 extends over 15 amino acids. This sequence joins TRBV7-9 and TRBJ2-2; D gene uncertain. The clonotype originates from a human donor in a cohort sampled during active COVID-19. Sample: peripheral blood. In DNA, the CDR3 is TGTGCCAGCAGCTTAGGTGTAGTAAAGACCGGGGAGCTGTTTTTT. Amino acid sequence: CASSLGVVKTGELFF.